These T cell receptor beta chains were read from a single sample in a study of cytomegalovirus exposure and HLA in healthy donors. The method was immunoSEQ multiplex PCR; TCRdb's version includes in-frame clones alone and lacks a portion of them. The sample has 210,000 or so clones, 78% seen once. The sample consisted of PBMCs. These receptors all come from a boy younger than 18 in good health and CMV-seronegative. Both conserved end residues are part of each CDR3. A D gene is named only where the DNA matches it firmly. Size is omitted from some rows. Given values are once, few, many or a class for expanded clones.

>TRBD1|TRBJ1-2|TRBV29-1|once
CSVDRTGFNYGYTF
TGCAGCGTTGACAGGACAGGGTTTAACTATGGCTACACCTTC
>-|TRBJ2-6|TRBV7-9|-
CSSSYQIQGSGANVLTF
TGTTCCAGCAGCTACCAGATACAGGGCTCCGGGGCCAACGTCCTGACTTTC
>-|TRBJ1-1|TRBV7-9|-
CASSLFGDTEAFF
TGTGCCAGCAGCTTGTTCGGGGACACTGAAGCTTTCTTT
>TRBD2|TRBJ2-1|TRBV9|-
CASSVDPSGGAYNEQFF
TGTGCCAGCAGCGTAGACCCTAGCGGGGGGGCCTACAATGAGCAGTTCTTC
>TRBD1|TRBJ1-2|TRBV27|-
CASSRDRLNYGYTF
TGTGCCAGCAGCCGGGACAGACTTAACTATGGCTACACCTTC
>-|TRBJ1-3|TRBV19|-
CASSIMGPSSGNTIYF
TGTGCCAGTAGTATAATGGGGCCGAGCTCTGGAAACACCATATATTTT
>-|TRBJ1-3|TRBV9|-
CASSVGTGNTIYF
TGTGCCAGCAGCGTCGGGACAGGAAACACCATATATTTT
>-|TRBJ2-1|TRBV15|-
CATSRDWRLPENNEQFF
TGTGCCACCAGCAGAGATTGGCGACTCCCAGAAAACAATGAGCAGTTCTTC
>-|TRBJ2-1|TRBV11-2|-
CASSVVGAYNEQFF
TGTGCCAGCAGCGTAGTGGGGGCGTACAATGAGCAGTTCTTC
>-|TRBJ2-3|TRBV19|-
CATNPGLAEGVSTDTQYF
TGTGCCACCAACCCGGGGCTAGCGGAGGGGGTTAGCACAGATACGCAGTATTTT
>-|TRBJ1-5|TRBV18|once
CASSPRGSNQPQHF
TGTGCCAGCTCACCCAGGGGTAGCAATCAGCCCCAGCATTTT
>-|TRBJ1-1|TRBV4-3|once
CASSQDLQGGTEAFF
TGCGCCAGCAGCCAAGATCTACAGGGAGGGACTGAAGCTTTCTTT
>TRBD1|TRBJ2-7|TRBV11-2|-
CASSRRRLGTDQYEQYF
TGTGCCAGCAGCCGCCGACGCCTCGGGACAGATCAATACGAGCAGTACTTC
>TRBD2|TRBJ2-7|TRBV6-1|few
CASRPGLAGGGQYF
TGTGCCAGCAGACCGGGACTAGCGGGGGGCGGGCAGTACTTC
>TRBD1|TRBJ1-1|TRBV6-1|-
CASSDRGRGARKAFF
TGTGCCAGCAGTGACAGGGGGCGAGGAGCACGGAAAGCTTTCTTT
>-|TRBJ2-1|TRBV27|-
CASSWTRGNEQFF
TGTGCCAGCAGTTGGACGAGGGGGAATGAGCAGTTCTTC
>TRBD1|TRBJ2-7|TRBV2|-
CASSPAGTGISGEQYF
TGTGCCAGCAGTCCTGCCGGGACAGGGATCTCGGGCGAGCAGTACTTC
>-|TRBJ2-1|TRBV5-5|-
CASSLSVLDYNEQFF
TGTGCCAGCAGCTTGAGTGTACTCGACTACAATGAGCAGTTCTTC
>-|TRBJ1-2|TRBV2|few
CASSEGVLYYGYTF
TGTGCCAGCAGTGAGGGCGTACTTTACTATGGCTACACCTTC
>TRBD1|TRBJ2-7|TRBV5-4|-
CASETGTGVHEQYF
TGTGCCAGCGAAACCGGGACAGGGGTCCACGAGCAGTACTTC
>-|TRBJ2-3|TRBV5-8|-
CASSWTSRDTQYF
TGTGCCAGCAGCTGGACATCTAGAGATACGCAGTATTTT
>-|TRBJ1-2|TRBV5-1|-
CASSESSGGGYGYTF
TGCGCCAGCAGCGAGTCCTCGGGGGGCGGCTATGGCTACACCTTC
>-|TRBJ2-6|TRBV7-2|-
CASSFPISATGANVLTF
TGTGCCAGCAGCTTCCCCATCTCCGCGACAGGGGCCAACGTCCTGACTTTC
>-|TRBJ2-5|TRBV29-1|-
CSALQETQYF
TGCAGCGCCTTACAAGAGACCCAGTACTTC
>-|TRBJ1-1|TRBV7-9|-
CASRPDGGAAFF
TGTGCCAGCCGGCCGGACGGGGGGGCAGCTTTCTTT
>TRBD2|TRBJ2-1|TRBV4-1|few
CASSPGPASGRATEQFF
TGCGCCAGCAGCCCAGGACCCGCTAGCGGGAGGGCCACTGAGCAGTTCTTC
>TRBD2|TRBJ2-2|TRBV5-1|-
CASGPAGGNTGELFF
TGCGCCAGCGGCCCCGCGGGGGGCAACACCGGGGAGCTGTTTTTT
>-|TRBJ2-7|TRBV11-3|-
CASSLDPTVYEQYF
TGTGCCAGCAGCTTAGACCCGACAGTCTACGAGCAGTACTTC
>TRBD1|TRBJ1-2|TRBV27|-
CASSPQGGGYGYTF
TGTGCCAGCAGTCCCCAGGGGGGAGGCTATGGCTACACCTTC
>TRBD1|TRBJ2-7|TRBV27|-
CASSLTGGTVGYEQYF
TGTGCCAGCAGTTTAACAGGGGGCACGGTTGGTTACGAGCAGTACTTC
>-|TRBJ1-5|TRBV7-3|-
CASSRGSFEPQHF
TGTGCCAGCAGCCGAGGGAGTTTCGAGCCCCAGCATTTT
>-|TRBJ2-7|TRBV25-1|-
CASSVRGAGDEQYF
TGTGCCAGCAGTGTAAGGGGTGCAGGAGACGAGCAGTACTTC
>-|TRBJ2-6|TRBV4-2|-
CASDEDFNSGANVLTF
TGTGCCAGCGATGAGGACTTTAACTCTGGGGCCAACGTCCTGACTTTC
>TRBD1|TRBJ2-2|TRBV10-3|-
CAISDPGQGTTGELFF
TGTGCCATCAGTGACCCCGGACAGGGAACCACCGGGGAGCTGTTTTTT
>TRBD2|TRBJ2-2|TRBV18|-
CASSALAGETGELFF
TGTGCCAGCTCCGCCTTAGCGGGGGAGACCGGGGAGCTGTTTTTT
>TRBD1|TRBJ1-1|TRBV5-1|once
CASSLSPTGRLSEAFF
TGCGCCAGCAGCTTGAGTCCGACAGGGCGGCTGAGTGAAGCTTTCTTT
>-|TRBJ1-2|TRBV11-2|-
CASSSLATRGGYTF
TGTGCCAGCAGCTCGTTAGCCACCCGGGGTGGCTACACCTTC
>TRBD2|TRBJ2-3|TRBV4-1|-
CASSRSGGAARLITQYF
TGCGCCAGCAGCCGTTCGGGGGGGGCGGCCCGATTGATTACGCAGTATTTT
>-|TRBJ2-5|TRBV4-1|-
CASSLGGADQETQYF
TGCGCCAGCAGCCTAGGCGGCGCGGACCAAGAGACCCAGTACTTC
>-|TRBJ2-5|TRBV11-2|-
CASSLATGQETQYF
TGTGCCAGCAGCTTAGCCACAGGGCAAGAGACCCAGTACTTC
>-|TRBJ2-3|TRBV29-1|-
CSVFRGSTDTQYF
TGCAGCGTTTTCCGGGGGAGCACAGATACGCAGTATTTT
>TRBD1|TRBJ2-5|TRBV11-3|-
CACTSRDRDVGETQYF
TGTGCCTGCACCAGCCGGGACAGGGATGTCGGAGAGACCCAGTACTTC
>-|TRBJ1-4|TRBV5-4|-
CASSLDPGGEKLFF
TGTGCCAGCAGTTTGGACCCGGGAGGTGAAAAACTGTTTTTT
>TRBD1|TRBJ2-3|TRBV5-1|-
CASSPQGAQPTDTQYF
TGCGCCAGCAGCCCACAGGGGGCGCAACCCACAGATACGCAGTATTTT
>-|TRBJ1-5|TRBV18|-
CASSPLGGLIPQPQHF
TGTGCCAGCTCACCACTGGGGGGGTTAATCCCCCAGCCCCAGCATTTT
>TRBD1|TRBJ1-2|TRBV2|-
CASSLGQVNYGYTF
TGTGCCAGCAGTCTCGGACAGGTTAACTATGGCTACACCTTC
>-|TRBJ2-1|TRBV7-9|-
CASSSDPGWGETEQFF
TGTGCCAGCAGTTCGGATCCGGGATGGGGGGAGACAGAGCAGTTCTTC
>-|TRBJ1-3|TRBV19|-
CASSASSGNTIYF
TGTGCCAGTAGCGCTAGCTCTGGAAACACCATATATTTT
>-|TRBJ2-7|TRBV27|-
CASSLYYRYEQYF
TGTGCCAGCAGTTTATATTACCGCTACGAGCAGTACTTC
>-|TRBJ2-5|TRBV5-4|-
CASSLASEETQYF
TGTGCCAGCAGCTTGGCCAGTGAAGAGACCCAGTACTTC
>-|TRBJ1-1|TRBV27|-
CASSFGGSEAFF
TGTGCCAGCAGTTTCGGGGGGTCGGAAGCTTTCTTT
>-|TRBJ1-1|TRBV7-2|-
CASSRGRVGTEAFF
TGTGCCAGCAGCCGAGGGCGGGTGGGAACTGAAGCTTTCTTT
>TRBD1|TRBJ2-6|TRBV11-3|-
CASTLKTGSPGANVLTF
TGTGCCAGCACCTTAAAGACAGGGAGCCCTGGGGCCAACGTCCTGACTTTC
>-|TRBJ1-4|TRBV11-3|-
CASSRLGATNEKLFF
TGTGCCAGCAGCAGGTTGGGGGCCACTAATGAAAAACTGTTTTTT